A selection of T cell receptor beta chains follows, all from one sample in a study of T-cell memory formation after mild COVID-19. TCRdb used MiXCR to reprocess the 5' RACE reads, holding one entry per CDR3 protein. This table has 300,000 to 350,000 distinct CDR3 sequences, roughly 13% appearing once. Input material: PBMCs or a T cell subset sorted from them (not recorded which). The source is a man between 18 and 29 years old who had mild COVID-19 (a few samples of this study predate the infection). Cell type and time point are not known. Both conserved end residues are part of each CDR3. Fields, in order: J gene, D gene, V gene, clone size, CDR3 DNA, CDR3 protein. D genes are given only for firm matches. Clone size appears in some rows only: once, few, many, or a class for an expanded clone.

j_call: TRBJ1-5; d_call: .; v_call: TRBV10-3; clone_size: few; cdr3_nt: TGTGCCATCAGTGAAGGACAGAAAAATCAGCCCCAGCATTTT; cdr3_aa: CAISEGQKNQPQHF
j_call: TRBJ1-5; d_call: .; v_call: TRBV6-2/TRBV6-3; clone_size: .; cdr3_nt: TGTGCCAGCCGCCGCACGGGGGCCAGGGCTAATCAGCCCCAGCATTTT; cdr3_aa: CASRRTGARANQPQHF
j_call: TRBJ1-4; d_call: TRBD1; v_call: TRBV12-3/TRBV12-4; clone_size: few; cdr3_nt: TGTGCCAGCAGGCAGACAGGGAATGAAAAACTGTTTTTT; cdr3_aa: CASRQTGNEKLFF
j_call: TRBJ1-2; d_call: .; v_call: TRBV5-5; clone_size: .; cdr3_nt: TGTGCCAGCAGCTTGCGCCAGGGTACGGTAGGCTATGGCTACACCTTC; cdr3_aa: CASSLRQGTVGYGYTF
j_call: TRBJ1-2; d_call: TRBD1; v_call: TRBV19; clone_size: .; cdr3_nt: TGTGCCAGTTCACGACAGGGGGACTATGGCTACACCTTC; cdr3_aa: CASSRQGDYGYTF
j_call: TRBJ1-1; d_call: .; v_call: TRBV5-1; clone_size: few; cdr3_nt: TGCGCCAGCAGCTTTTCCGAACGTAACACTGAAGCTTTCTTT; cdr3_aa: CASSFSERNTEAFF
j_call: TRBJ2-3; d_call: .; v_call: TRBV7-8; clone_size: few; cdr3_nt: TGTGCCAGCAGCTTAGGACTAGACACAGATACGCAGTATTTT; cdr3_aa: CASSLGLDTDTQYF
j_call: TRBJ2-2; d_call: TRBD2; v_call: TRBV15; clone_size: few; cdr3_nt: TGTGCCACCAGCAGGCTAGCGGGGGGCTTTAACACCGGGGAGCTGTTTTTT; cdr3_aa: CATSRLAGGFNTGELFF
j_call: TRBJ2-7; d_call: .; v_call: TRBV7-8; clone_size: many; cdr3_nt: TGTGCCAGCAGCCCATACACCGTCGTAACACTCAGTTTC; cdr3_aa: CASSPYTVVTLSF
j_call: TRBJ2-5; d_call: TRBD2; v_call: TRBV7-2; clone_size: .; cdr3_nt: TGTGCCAGCAGCTTTAAAAGCGGGGGAGAGACCCAGTACTTC; cdr3_aa: CASSFKSGGETQYF
j_call: TRBJ2-3; d_call: .; v_call: TRBV29-1; clone_size: few; cdr3_nt: TGCAGCGTCCCAGCCAGCAGGGTTAGGTCTAGCACAGATACGCAGTATTTT; cdr3_aa: CSVPASRVRSSTDTQYF
j_call: TRBJ2-1; d_call: .; v_call: TRBV29-1; clone_size: few; cdr3_nt: TGCAGCGTTGAAGAACTGGTGCGCCGGGGGTCCTACAATGAGCAGTTCTTC; cdr3_aa: CSVEELVRRGSYNEQFF